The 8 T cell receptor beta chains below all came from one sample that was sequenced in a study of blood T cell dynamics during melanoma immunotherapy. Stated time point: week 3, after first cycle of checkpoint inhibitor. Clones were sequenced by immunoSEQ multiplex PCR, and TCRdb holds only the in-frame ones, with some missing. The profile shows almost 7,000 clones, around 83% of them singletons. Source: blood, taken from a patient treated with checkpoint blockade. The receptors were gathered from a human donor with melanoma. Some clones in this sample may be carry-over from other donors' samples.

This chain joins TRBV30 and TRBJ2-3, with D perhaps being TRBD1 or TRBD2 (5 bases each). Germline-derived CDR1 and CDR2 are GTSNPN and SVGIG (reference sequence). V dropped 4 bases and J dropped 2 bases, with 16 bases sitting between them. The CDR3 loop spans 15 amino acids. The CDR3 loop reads CAWNLGLGDTDTQYF. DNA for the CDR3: TGTGCCTGGAATCTCGGGCTGGGGGACACAGATACGCAGTATTTT.

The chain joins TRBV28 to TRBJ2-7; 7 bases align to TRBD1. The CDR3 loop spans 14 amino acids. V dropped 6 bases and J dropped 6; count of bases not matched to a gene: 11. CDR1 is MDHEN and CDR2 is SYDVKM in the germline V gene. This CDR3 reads CASRTTGNEGEQYF. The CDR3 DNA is TGTGCCAGCAGAACGACAGGGAACGAGGGCGAGCAGTACTTC.

Here the CDR3 DNA reads TGTGCCAGCAGCTTTTCGGGGGGGAAGCAGTACTTC. Translating it yields CASSFSGGKQYF. This rearrangement joins TRBV7-9 to TRBJ2-7; TRBD2 matches at 8 bases. The J segment lost 8 bases and the V segment lost 3 bases, leaving 3 bases of the junction unmatched. This CDR3 contains 12 residues. Germline V CDR1 and CDR2: SEHNR, FQNEAQ (reference sequence).

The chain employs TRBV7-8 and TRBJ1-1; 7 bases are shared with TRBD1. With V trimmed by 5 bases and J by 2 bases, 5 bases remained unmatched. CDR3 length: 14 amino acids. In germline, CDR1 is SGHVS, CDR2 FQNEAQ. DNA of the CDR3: TGTGCCAGCAGCCCCGGGACAGCCAACACTGAAGCTTTCTTT. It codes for CASSPGTANTEAFF. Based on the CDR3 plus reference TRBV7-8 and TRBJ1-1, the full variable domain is GAGVSQSPRYKVAKRGQDVALRCDPISGHVSLFWYQQALGQGPEFLTYFQNEAQLDKSGLPSDRFFAERPEGSVSTLKIQRTQQEDSAVYLCASSPGTANTEAFFGQGTRLTVV.

CDR3 in amino acids: CASSPVGNTDTQYF. CDR3 DNA: TGTGCCAGCTCACCCGTAGGGAACACAGATACGCAGTATTTT. The chain couples TRBV18 to TRBJ2-3; D unclear. The ends were cut back, 3 bases at V and 2 bases at J, with 9 bases in the middle. Germline lookup yields CDR1 KGHSH and CDR2 LQKENI. The CDR3 length is 14 residues.

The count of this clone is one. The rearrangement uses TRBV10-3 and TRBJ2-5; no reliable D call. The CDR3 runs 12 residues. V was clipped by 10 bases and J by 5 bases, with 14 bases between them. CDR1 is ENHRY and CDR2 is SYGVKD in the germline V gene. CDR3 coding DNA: TGTGCCAGCGCGACCATGGGGGAGACCCAGTACTTC. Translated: CASATMGETQYF.

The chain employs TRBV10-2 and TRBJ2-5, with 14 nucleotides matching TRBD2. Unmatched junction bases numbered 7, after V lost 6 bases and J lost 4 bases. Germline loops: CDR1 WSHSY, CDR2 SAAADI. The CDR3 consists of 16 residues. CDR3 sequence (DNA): TGCGCCAGCAGCCCCGGACTAGCGGGGGGTTCAGAGACCCAGTACTTC. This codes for CASSPGLAGGSETQYF.

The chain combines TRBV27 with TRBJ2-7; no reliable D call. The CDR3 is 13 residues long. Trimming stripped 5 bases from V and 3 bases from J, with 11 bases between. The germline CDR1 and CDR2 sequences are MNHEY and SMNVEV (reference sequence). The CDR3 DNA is TGTGCCAGCAGTCCGCAGGTTAACTACGAGCAGTACTTC. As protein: CASSPQVNYEQYF.